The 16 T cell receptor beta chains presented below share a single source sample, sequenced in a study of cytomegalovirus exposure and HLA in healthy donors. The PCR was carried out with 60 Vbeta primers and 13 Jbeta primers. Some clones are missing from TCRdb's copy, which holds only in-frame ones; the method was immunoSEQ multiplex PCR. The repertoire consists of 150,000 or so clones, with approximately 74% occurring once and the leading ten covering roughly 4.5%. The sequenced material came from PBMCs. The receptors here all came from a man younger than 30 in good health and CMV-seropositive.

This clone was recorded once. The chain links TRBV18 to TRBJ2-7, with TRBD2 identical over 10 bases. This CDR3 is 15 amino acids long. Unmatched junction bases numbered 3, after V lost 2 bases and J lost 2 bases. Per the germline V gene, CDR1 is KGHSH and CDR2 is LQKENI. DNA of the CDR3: TGTGCCAGCTCACCAGGACTAGCGGCCCCCTACGAGCAGTACTTC. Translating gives CASSPGLAAPYEQYF.

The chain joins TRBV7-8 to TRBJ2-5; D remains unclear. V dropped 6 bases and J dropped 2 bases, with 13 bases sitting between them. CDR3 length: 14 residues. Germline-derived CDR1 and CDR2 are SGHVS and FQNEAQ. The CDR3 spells CASSLALLQETQYF. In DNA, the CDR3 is TGTGCCAGCAGTCTGGCTCTTTTGCAAGAGACCCAGTACTTC.

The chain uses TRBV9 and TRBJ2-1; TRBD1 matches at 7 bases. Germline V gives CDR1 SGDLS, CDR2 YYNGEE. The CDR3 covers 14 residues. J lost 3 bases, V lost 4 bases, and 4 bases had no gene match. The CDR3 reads CASSPRTGYNEQFF. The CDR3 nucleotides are TGTGCCAGCAGCCCTAGGACAGGCTACAATGAGCAGTTCTTC. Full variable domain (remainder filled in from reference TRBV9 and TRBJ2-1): DSGVTQTPKHLITATGQRVTLRCSPRSGDLSVYWYQQSLDQGLQFLIQYYNGEERAKGNILERFSAQQFPDLHSELNLSSLELGDSALYFCASSPRTGYNEQFFGPGTRLTVL.

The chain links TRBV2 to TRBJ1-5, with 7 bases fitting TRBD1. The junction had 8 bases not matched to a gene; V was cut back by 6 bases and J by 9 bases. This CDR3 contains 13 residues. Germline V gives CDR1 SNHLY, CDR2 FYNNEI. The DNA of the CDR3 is TGTGCCAGCAGCAAGGGGGCCTTTGGGCCCCAGCATTTT. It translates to CASSKGAFGPQHF.

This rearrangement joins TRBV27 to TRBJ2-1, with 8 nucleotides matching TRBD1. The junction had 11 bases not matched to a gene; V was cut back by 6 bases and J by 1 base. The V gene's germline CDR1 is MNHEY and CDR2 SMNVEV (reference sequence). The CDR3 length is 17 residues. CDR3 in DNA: TGTGCCAGCAGGGTCGGACAGGGAATTGTGTCCTACAATGAGCAGTTCTTC. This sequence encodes CASRVGQGIVSYNEQFF.

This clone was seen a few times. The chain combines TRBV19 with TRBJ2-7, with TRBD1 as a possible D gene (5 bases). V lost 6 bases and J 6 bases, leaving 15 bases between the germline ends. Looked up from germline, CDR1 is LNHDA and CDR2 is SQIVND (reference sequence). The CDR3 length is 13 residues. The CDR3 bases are TGTGCCAGTAGCCCGATTACCCAGGGCGAGCAGTACTTC. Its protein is CASSPITQGEQYF.

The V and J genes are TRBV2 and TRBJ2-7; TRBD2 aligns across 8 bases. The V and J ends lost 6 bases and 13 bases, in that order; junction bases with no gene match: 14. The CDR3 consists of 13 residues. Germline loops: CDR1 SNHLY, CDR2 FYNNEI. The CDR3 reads CASRVEGVAGRYF. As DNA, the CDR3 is TGTGCCAGCAGGGTGGAGGGGGTAGCGGGAAGATACTTC.

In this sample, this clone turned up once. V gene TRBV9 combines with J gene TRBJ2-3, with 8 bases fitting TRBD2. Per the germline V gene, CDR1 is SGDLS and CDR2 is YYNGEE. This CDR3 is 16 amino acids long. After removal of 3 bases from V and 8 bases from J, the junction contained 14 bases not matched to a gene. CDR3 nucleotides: TGTGCCAGCAGCGCCAGCCGGACTAGCTCCTCCCCTACGCAGTATTTT. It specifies CASSASRTSSSPTQYF. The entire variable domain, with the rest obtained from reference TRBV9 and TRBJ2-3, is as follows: DSGVTQTPKHLITATGQRVTLRCSPRSGDLSVYWYQQSLDQGLQFLIQYYNGEERAKGNILERFSAQQFPDLHSELNLSSLELGDSALYFCASSASRTSSSPTQYFGPGTRLTVL.

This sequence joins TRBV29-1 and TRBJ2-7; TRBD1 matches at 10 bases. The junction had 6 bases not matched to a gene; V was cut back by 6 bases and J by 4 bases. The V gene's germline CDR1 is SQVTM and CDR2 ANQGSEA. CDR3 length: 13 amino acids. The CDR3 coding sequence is TGCAGCGTCCAGACAGGGGGCTTTTACGAGCAGTACTTC. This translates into CSVQTGGFYEQYF.

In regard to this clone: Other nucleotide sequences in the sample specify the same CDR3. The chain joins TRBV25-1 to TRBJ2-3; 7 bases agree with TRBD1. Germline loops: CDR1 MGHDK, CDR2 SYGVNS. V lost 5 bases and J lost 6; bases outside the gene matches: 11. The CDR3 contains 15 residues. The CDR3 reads CASSSTRAGGDTQYF. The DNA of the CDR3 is TGTGCCAGCAGTTCTACCAGGGCAGGGGGTGATACGCAGTATTTT.

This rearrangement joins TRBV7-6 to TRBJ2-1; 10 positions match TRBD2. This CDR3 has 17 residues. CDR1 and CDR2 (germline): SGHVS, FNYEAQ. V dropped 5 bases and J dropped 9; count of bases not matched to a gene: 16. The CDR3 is CASSPGLGTSVGSEQFF. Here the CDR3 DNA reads TGTGCCAGCAGCCCAGGGCTCGGGACTAGCGTTGGTAGTGAGCAGTTCTTC.

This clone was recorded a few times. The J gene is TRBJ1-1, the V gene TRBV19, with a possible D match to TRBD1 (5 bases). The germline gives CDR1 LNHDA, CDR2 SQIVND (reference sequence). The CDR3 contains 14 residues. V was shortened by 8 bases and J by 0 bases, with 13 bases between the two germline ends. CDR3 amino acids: CASAGAGMNTEAFF. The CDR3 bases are TGTGCCAGTGCCGGTGCAGGGATGAACACTGAAGCTTTCTTT.

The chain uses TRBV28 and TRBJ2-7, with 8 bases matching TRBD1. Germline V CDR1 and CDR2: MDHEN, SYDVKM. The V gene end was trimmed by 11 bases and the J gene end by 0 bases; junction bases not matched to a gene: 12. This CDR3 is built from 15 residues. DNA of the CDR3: TGTGCCGTCATCGACAGGGGTTTGAGCTCCTACGAGCAGTACTTC. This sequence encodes CAVIDRGLSSYEQYF. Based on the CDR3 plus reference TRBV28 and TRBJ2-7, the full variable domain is DVKVTQSSRYLVKRTGEKVFLECVQDMDHENMFWYRQDPGLGLRLIYFSYDVKMKEKGDIPEGYSVSREKKERFSLILESASTNQTSMYLCAVIDRGLSSYEQYFGPGTRLTVT.

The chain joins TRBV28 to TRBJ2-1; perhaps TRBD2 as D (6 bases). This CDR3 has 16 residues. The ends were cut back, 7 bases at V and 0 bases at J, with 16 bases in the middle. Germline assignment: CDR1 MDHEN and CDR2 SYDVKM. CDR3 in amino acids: CASKPPGVSSYNEQFF. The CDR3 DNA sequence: TGTGCCAGCAAACCTCCGGGAGTCAGCTCCTACAATGAGCAGTTCTTC. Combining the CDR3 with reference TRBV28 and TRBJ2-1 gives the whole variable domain DVKVTQSSRYLVKRTGEKVFLECVQDMDHENMFWYRQDPGLGLRLIYFSYDVKMKEKGDIPEGYSVSREKKERFSLILESASTNQTSMYLCASKPPGVSSYNEQFFGPGTRLTVL.

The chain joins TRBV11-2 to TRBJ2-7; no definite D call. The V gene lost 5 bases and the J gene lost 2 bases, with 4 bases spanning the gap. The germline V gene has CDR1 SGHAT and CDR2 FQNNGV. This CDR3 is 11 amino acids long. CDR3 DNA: TGTGCCAGCAGCGCAGCCTACGAGCAGTACTTC. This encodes CASSAAYEQYF.

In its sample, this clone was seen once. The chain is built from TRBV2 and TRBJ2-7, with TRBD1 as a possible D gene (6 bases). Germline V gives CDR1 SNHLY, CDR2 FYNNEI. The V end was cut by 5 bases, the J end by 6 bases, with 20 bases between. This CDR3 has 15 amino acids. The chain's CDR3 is CASSPGDISPGEQYF. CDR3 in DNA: TGTGCCAGCAGTCCAGGGGACATCTCCCCGGGCGAGCAGTACTTC.